Presented here are 30 T cell receptor beta chains from one specimen sequenced in a study of blood T cell repertoires in COVID-19. The repertoire was sequenced with immunoSEQ multiplex PCR; TCRdb's copy has only in-frame clones and lacks some. This table holds 55,000 to 70,000 clones, about 91% found once. The sample was peripheral blood. The receptors derive from a middle-aged man with COVID-19, enrolled during active disease.

The chain combines TRBV5-1 with TRBJ1-2; 9 bases map to TRBD1. This CDR3 contains 15 residues. Losses at the gene ends were 3 bases for V and 2 bases for J; bases not matched to a gene: 5. Germline V lookup: CDR1 SGHRS, CDR2 YFSETQ. The CDR3 loop is CASSWTGQGNYGYTF. The CDR3 nucleotides are TGCGCCAGCAGCTGGACCGGACAGGGGAACTATGGCTACACCTTC.

The V gene is TRBV29-1, the J gene TRBJ2-1, with 9 bases matching TRBD2. There are 16 residues in the CDR3. J lost 7 bases, V lost 6 bases, and 16 bases had no gene match. The germline V gene encodes CDR1 SQVTM and CDR2 ANQGSEA. CDR3 loop: CSVLEPGLAGRNEQFF. DNA for the CDR3: TGCAGCGTCCTGGAACCCGGGCTAGCGGGGAGAAATGAGCAGTTCTTC.

This clone was seen only once. The chain combines TRBV3-1 (or the pseudogene TRBV3-2) with TRBJ2-5; D gene uncertain. Germline V CDR1 and CDR2: LGHDT, YNNKEL (reference sequence). The CDR3 extends over 12 amino acids. With 1 base removed from V and 6 bases from J, the gap between germline ends came to 6 bases. The chain's CDR3 is CASSQGLQTQYF. The CDR3 DNA reads TGTGCCAGCAGCCAAGGGCTCCAGACCCAGTACTTC.

V gene TRBV27 combines with J gene TRBJ1-2; no clear D gene. This CDR3 comprises 14 residues. Trimming removed 2 bases at V and 8 bases at J, with 15 bases between. CDR1 is MNHEY and CDR2 is SMNVEV in the germline V gene (reference sequence). The CDR3 nucleotides are TGTGCCAGCAGTTTAGGGCCAGTTCCTGAGGGCTACACCTTC. Its translation is CASSLGPVPEGYTF.

This clone is a singleton in its sample. The chain recombines TRBV5-8 with TRBJ2-2, with TRBD2 matching over 7 bases. Germline V gene lookup returns CDR1 SGHTS and CDR2 YDEGEE. Unmatched junction bases numbered 2, after V lost 5 bases and J lost 1 base. The CDR3 totals 14 residues. CDR3 nucleotides: TGTGCCAGCAGTCCGGGAGGGAACACCGGGGAGCTGTTTTTT. Translating it yields CASSPGGNTGELFF.

CDR3 amino acids: CASSTGFGEQYF. Written as DNA, the CDR3 is TGTGCCAGCAGTACAGGGTTCGGCGAGCAGTACTTC. The rearrangement uses TRBV12-3 or TRBV12-4 and TRBJ2-7, with D tentatively TRBD1 (6 bases). Trimming removed 5 bases from V and 6 bases from J, with 11 bases in between. The CDR3 length is 12 residues.

The rearrangement links TRBV30 to TRBJ2-2; 7 positions agree with TRBD2. The CDR3 sequence is 13 residues long. The V gene end was trimmed by 3 bases and the J gene end by 3 bases; junction bases not matched to a gene: 1. In germline, CDR1 is GTSNPN, CDR2 SVGIG (reference sequence). CDR3 residues: CAWSGGYTGELFF. CDR3 DNA sequence: TGTGCCTGGAGCGGGGGGTACACCGGGGAGCTGTTTTTT.

This clone has only one observation. The chain couples TRBV7-9 to TRBJ1-1; D is unresolved. The V end lost 6 bases, the J end lost 1 base, and 9 bases lay between the germline ends. This CDR3 is 13 amino acids long. CDR1 is SEHNR and CDR2 is FQNEAQ in the germline V gene (reference sequence). The CDR3 nucleotides are TGTGCCAGCAGTTCCGGGAAGAACACTGAAGCTTTCTTT. This codes for CASSSGKNTEAFF.

This chain links TRBV5-1 with TRBJ2-7; the D gene is possibly TRBD1 (5 bases). CDR3 size: 14 residues. With 0 bases removed from V and 7 bases from J, the gap between germline ends came to 14 bases. The germline V gene has CDR1 SGHRS and CDR2 YFSETQ. The CDR3 DNA is TGCGCCAGCAGCTTGGTAGCAGGGCAGAGGGAGCAGTACTTC. Amino acids: CASSLVAGQREQYF.

This clone was found once. V gene TRBV7-6 combines with J gene TRBJ1-3, with 7 positions matching TRBD1. V shed 3 bases, J shed 0 bases, and the junction held 8 bases outside the gene matches. In germline, CDR1 is SGHVS, CDR2 FNYEAQ. CDR3 size: 17 residues. CDR3 in amino acids: CASSLVQGSHSGNTIYF. The CDR3 nucleotides are TGTGCCAGCAGCTTGGTACAGGGGTCCCACTCTGGAAACACCATATATTTT.

V is TRBV5-6 and J is TRBJ2-7; 10 bases are a match to TRBD1. V was pared by 4 bases and J by 7 bases, with 5 bases of the junction left unmatched. The CDR3 extends over 13 amino acids. Germline CDR1 and CDR2: SGHDT and YYEEEE. The CDR3 DNA sequence: TGTGCCAGCAGCCCAGGACAGGGGGGTGAGCAGTACTTC. Its translation: CASSPGQGGEQYF.

The rearrangement links TRBV9 to TRBJ1-1; a possible D gene is TRBD1 (6 bases). The length of the CDR3 is 15 residues. Germline V lookup: CDR1 SGDLS, CDR2 YYNGEE. The germline V and J ends were trimmed by 0 bases and 0 bases, with 9 bases remaining between them. The DNA of the CDR3 is TGTGCCAGCAGCGTAGTGGGGACACTGAACACTGAAGCTTTCTTT. It is translated as CASSVVGTLNTEAFF.

J is TRBJ2-7 and V is TRBV27; TRBD1 matches 12 bases. The V gene end was trimmed by 5 bases and the J gene end by 5 bases; junction bases not matched to a gene: 10. CDR1 MNHEY and CDR2 SMNVEV come from the germline V gene (reference sequence). This CDR3 contains 16 residues. This chain's CDR3 is CASSRDRGPSGNEQYF. Written as DNA, the CDR3 is TGTGCCAGCAGTCGGGACAGGGGGCCCTCGGGAAACGAGCAGTACTTC.

V usage is TRBV5-4 and J usage is TRBJ1-1; a weak D match, TRBD1 (6 bases). Trimming cost V 5 bases and J 1 base, with 18 bases left between them. CDR3 length equals 16 residues. The V gene's germline CDR1 is SGHNT and CDR2 YYREEE (reference sequence). The DNA for the CDR3 is TGTGCCAGCAGGTATGGGGCAGGGGTTAGGAACACTGAAGCTTTCTTT. Amino acid sequence: CASRYGAGVRNTEAFF. The full variable domain, completed using reference TRBV5-4 and TRBJ1-1, is ETGVTQSPTHLIKTRGQQVTLRCSSQSGHNTVSWYQQALGQGPQFIFQYYREEENGRGNFPPRFSGLQFPNYSSELNVNALELDDSALYLCASRYGAGVRNTEAFFGQGTRLTVV.

The chain is built from TRBV28 and TRBJ1-5; the D gene is possibly TRBD1 (6 bases). V was cut by 6 bases and J by 7 bases, with 19 bases left in between. The V gene's germline CDR1 is MDHEN and CDR2 SYDVKM. The CDR3 has 15 amino acids. Here the CDR3 reads CASRLEGGAQQPQHF. The CDR3 nucleotides read TGTGCCAGCAGACTTGAAGGGGGGGCTCAGCAGCCCCAGCATTTT.

This chain links TRBV5-1 with TRBJ2-3; possibly TRBD1 for D (5 bases). The germline gives CDR1 SGHRS, CDR2 YFSETQ. V was trimmed by 5 bases and J by 0 bases, leaving 10 bases between them. The CDR3 covers 14 residues. The CDR3 reads CASRGASSTDTQYF. In DNA form, the CDR3 reads TGCGCCAGCAGAGGGGCCTCTAGCACAGATACGCAGTATTTT.

The chain carries TRBV14 and TRBJ2-2, with a weak D call TRBD2 (5 bases). The V gene lost 1 base and the J gene lost 7 bases, with 13 bases spanning the gap. This CDR3 has 15 residues. CDR1 and CDR2 from the germline V gene are SGHDN and FVKESK. The CDR3 loop is CASSQGMRVGGELFF. The CDR3 DNA sequence: TGTGCCAGCAGCCAAGGGATGAGGGTTGGCGGGGAGCTGTTTTTT.

The chain links TRBV12-3 or TRBV12-4 to TRBJ2-5; perhaps TRBD1 as D (5 bases). Trimming shortened V by 5 bases and J by 2 bases, and 9 bases separated the two germline ends. This CDR3 region has 13 residues. DNA for the CDR3: TGTGCCAGCAGTCCGACAGTACAAGAGACCCAGTACTTC. Protein product: CASSPTVQETQYF.

The rearrangement uses TRBV3-1 (or the pseudogene TRBV3-2) and TRBJ2-7; 7 bases fit TRBD2. The CDR3 totals 11 residues. The trim removed 3 bases at V and 7 bases at J, leaving 0 bases unmatched. Germline assignment: CDR1 LGHDT and CDR2 YNNKEL (reference sequence). The CDR3 spells CASSQGGEQYF. For the CDR3, the DNA is TGTGCCAGCAGCCAGGGGGGGGAGCAGTACTTC.

There are a few counts of this clone. This chain joins TRBV6-5 and TRBJ2-7, with 8 bases aligning to TRBD1. The CDR3 contains 14 residues. The J segment lost 5 bases and the V segment lost 2 bases, leaving 5 bases of the junction unmatched. The germline CDR1 and CDR2 sequences are MNHEY and SVGAGI. This CDR3 reads CASSYGPGGDEQYF. Written as DNA, the CDR3 is TGTGCCAGCAGTTACGGGCCAGGGGGCGACGAGCAGTACTTC.

This chain uses TRBV28 with TRBJ1-1; a possible D gene is TRBD1 (5 bases). This CDR3 comprises 14 residues. V was cut by 5 bases and J by 7 bases, with 17 bases left in between. CDR1 MDHEN and CDR2 SYDVKM come from the germline V gene. CDR3 in amino acids: CASSPPQGANEAFF. CDR3 nucleotides: TGTGCCAGCAGTCCCCCTCAAGGGGCGAATGAAGCTTTCTTT.

The CDR3 region is CASSPTDVSETQYF. Here the CDR3 DNA reads TGTGCCAGCAGCCCAACAGACGTTTCGGAGACCCAGTACTTC. J is TRBJ2-5 and V is TRBV5-7; D is uncertain. TRBV5-7 is filed as an ORF, its function uncertain. V lost 4 bases and J lost 5, with 15 bases in between. This CDR3 has 14 residues.

The chain couples TRBV28 to TRBJ1-5; 7 positions match TRBD1. After removal of 5 bases from V and 6 bases from J, the junction contained 10 bases not matched to a gene. The CDR3 runs to 15 residues. CDR1 and CDR2 (germline): MDHEN, SYDVKM. DNA for the CDR3: TGTGCCAGCAGTCCTCCTCCGACAGGGAGTCAGCCCCAGCATTTT. It is translated as CASSPPPTGSQPQHF.

This clone was observed once. V usage is TRBV27 and J usage is TRBJ1-4, with D perhaps TRBD1 (5 bases). The germline gives CDR1 MNHEY, CDR2 SMNVEV (reference sequence). The CDR3 covers 15 residues. V lost 7 bases and J 8 bases, leaving 20 bases between the germline ends. The CDR3 region is CASMPGGNWGEKLFF. The CDR3 nucleotides are TGTGCCAGCATGCCCGGGGGAAATTGGGGGGAAAAACTGTTTTTT.

J is TRBJ1-5 and V is TRBV20-1; D gene unclear. The CDR3 spans 13 residues. Germline assignment: CDR1 DFQATT and CDR2 SNEGSKA (reference sequence). V lost 3 bases to trimming and J lost 0 bases, with 6 bases between them. This CDR3 is CSASSNSNQPQHF. CDR3 nucleotide sequence: TGCAGTGCTAGTTCCAATAGCAATCAGCCCCAGCATTTT.

The chain combines TRBV30 with TRBJ1-2, with D unresolved. The germline V gene has CDR1 GTSNPN and CDR2 SVGIG (reference sequence). Trimming removed 8 bases from V and 8 bases from J, with 15 bases in between. There are 11 residues in the CDR3. The CDR3 here is CAHHTGGGYTF. Written as DNA, the CDR3 is TGTGCCCACCATACGGGTGGAGGCTACACCTTC.

This sequence joins TRBV19 and TRBJ2-7; possible D gene TRBD1, 5 bases. Germline-derived CDR1 and CDR2 are LNHDA and SQIVND (reference sequence). V was trimmed by 5 bases and J by 2 bases, leaving 13 bases between them. This CDR3 has 14 residues. The CDR3 loop is CASSRFDSTYEQYF. The CDR3 nucleotides read TGTGCCAGTAGTCGCTTCGACAGTACCTACGAGCAGTACTTC.

The chain combines TRBV14 with TRBJ1-4; D unresolved. V was cut by 2 bases and J by 13 bases, with 11 bases left in between. This CDR3 has 12 amino acids. Looked up from germline, CDR1 is SGHDN and CDR2 is FVKESK. CDR3 protein: CASSQQPPGLFF. The CDR3 DNA sequence: TGTGCCAGCAGCCAACAACCGCCAGGACTGTTTTTT.

The rearrangement links TRBV6-5 to TRBJ2-7, with 9 bases lining up with TRBD2. This CDR3 comprises 13 residues. The trim removed 6 bases at V and 3 bases at J, leaving 3 bases unmatched. CDR1 is MNHEY, CDR2 SVGAGI, per germline. The CDR3 protein is CASRLAGLYEQYF. CDR3 coding DNA: TGTGCCAGCAGGCTAGCGGGGCTCTACGAGCAGTACTTC.

The chain combines TRBV6-5 with TRBJ2-3, with D unresolved. The CDR3 runs 13 residues. V lost 6 bases and J 2 bases, leaving 9 bases between the germline ends. CDR1 and CDR2 from the germline V gene are MNHEY and SVGAGI. CDR3 residues: CASRKRDTDTQYF. In nucleotides, the CDR3 is TGTGCCAGCAGGAAGCGAGACACAGATACGCAGTATTTT.